The 21 T cell receptor beta chains in this list originate from one sample, sequenced in a study of shared clonotypes between healthy human individuals. TCRdb's table, derived via immunoSEQ multiplex PCR, lists solely in-frame clones and lacks some. This sample has about 680,000 clones, with more than 70% found just once. The sequenced sample consisted of memory CD4+ T cells sorted from blood. Sample subset: CD45RA-negative fraction. The receptors shown here come from a woman aged 25 to 39 in good health.

This clone was seen more than once but under ten times. The CDR3 coding sequence is TGTGCCAGTAGTATAGATCCCGGACGGTGGCCCCAGCATTTT. Translation: CASSIDPGRWPQHF. The V and J genes are TRBV19 and TRBJ1-5, with unresolved D. The CDR3 is 14 amino acids. The germline V and J ends were trimmed by 0 bases and 9 bases, with 12 bases remaining between them. Germline assignment: CDR1 LNHDA and CDR2 SQIVND (reference sequence).

This chain connects TRBV29-1 to TRBJ2-1; 9 nucleotides agree with TRBD2. The V and J ends lost 3 bases and 3 bases, in that order; junction bases with no gene match: 3. This CDR3 is built from 14 residues. Germline loops: CDR1 SQVTM, CDR2 ANQGSEA. CDR3 sequence (DNA): TGCAGCGTTGACCGACTAGCGGTCTACAATGAGCAGTTCTTC. Amino acid sequence: CSVDRLAVYNEQFF.

The chain's CDR3 is CASSPQQGQGETQYF. The CDR3 DNA sequence: TGTGCCAGCAGCCCCCAGCAGGGACAAGGAGAGACCCAGTACTTC. The chain employs TRBV11-3 and TRBJ2-5, with a weak D call TRBD1 (6 bases). V was pared by 5 bases and J by 4 bases, with 17 bases between. Germline V lookup: CDR1 SGHNT, CDR2 YENEEA. The CDR3 spans 15 residues.

The gene calls are TRBV30 and TRBJ2-7; weak D call: TRBD2 (6 bases). V was shortened by 8 bases and J by 10 bases, with 21 bases between the two germline ends. The CDR3 totals 12 residues. CDR1 and CDR2 from the germline V gene are GTSNPN and SVGIG (reference sequence). CDR3 sequence: CAGEAGTFKQYF. CDR3 nucleotides: TGTGCCGGGGAGGCCGGGACTTTTAAACAGTACTTC.

CDR3 in DNA: TGTGCCAGCAGCCCAGCGGGGGGCCCAACTGAAGCTTTCTTT. Its protein product is CASSPAGGPTEAFF. The chain uses TRBV5-5 and TRBJ1-1; a weak D match, TRBD1 (6 bases). With 4 bases removed from V and 5 bases from J, the gap between germline ends came to 15 bases. Germline CDR1 is SGHKS and CDR2 is YYEKEE (reference sequence). The CDR3 length is 14 residues.

CDR3 region: CASSPGDKNTEAFF. CDR3 nucleotide sequence: TGTGCCAGCAGTCCCGGAGACAAGAACACTGAAGCTTTCTTT. The J gene is TRBJ1-1, the V gene TRBV7-9; D gene uncertain. The CDR3 covers 14 residues. Germline assignment: CDR1 SEHNR and CDR2 FQNEAQ (reference sequence). The V gene lost 6 bases and the J gene lost 1 base, with 12 bases spanning the gap.

J is TRBJ1-2 and V is TRBV18; D call uncertain. CDR1 and CDR2 from the germline V gene are KGHSH and LQKENI. V was shortened by 10 bases and J by 8 bases, with 17 bases between the two germline ends. This CDR3 has 12 amino acids. The CDR3 nucleotides are TGTGCCACCGCACCGGAGATCGGGGGCTACACCTTC. This gives the protein CATAPEIGGYTF.

The genes are TRBV19 and TRBJ1-2; D is uncertain. This CDR3 has 17 residues. Germline CDR1 LNHDA, CDR2 SQIVND (reference sequence). The V and J ends lost 4 bases and 0 bases respectively, with 18 bases between them. Here the CDR3 DNA reads TGTGCCAGTAGTACTACCGGACTCGAGAGAGCTAACTATGGCTACACCTTC. Encoded protein: CASSTTGLERANYGYTF.

The gene calls are TRBV7-9 and TRBJ2-3, with D possibly called TRBD1 or TRBD2 (5 bases each). Germline lookup yields CDR1 SEHNR and CDR2 FQNEAQ (reference sequence). V dropped 5 bases and J dropped 3 bases, with 18 bases sitting between them. The CDR3 covers 16 residues. In nucleotides, the CDR3 is TGTGCCAGCAGCGACTCGATGGGGGAGTGGACAGATACGCAGTATTTT. This sequence encodes CASSDSMGEWTDTQYF.

This clone was recorded a few times. As DNA, the CDR3 is TGTGCCAGCAGTGAAGTGCTTGGGGGGCCGAGTGGAGAGACCCAGTACTTC. Translating it yields CASSEVLGGPSGETQYF. The rearrangement uses TRBV25-1 and TRBJ2-5, with D possibly called TRBD1 or TRBD2 (6 bases each). V was cut by 2 bases and J by 4 bases, with 20 bases left in between. The V gene's germline CDR1 is MGHDK and CDR2 SYGVNS. The CDR3 loop spans 17 amino acids.

This clone has a handful of counts. The chain is built from TRBV6-4 and TRBJ2-6, with D possibly called TRBD1 or TRBD2 (5 bases each). From germline, CDR1 is MRHNA and CDR2 SNTAGT. There are 16 residues in the CDR3. V was pared by 2 bases and J by 0 bases, with 8 bases between. The CDR3 DNA reads TGTGCCAGCAGTGACGGGGGACGCTCTGGGGCCAACGTCCTGACTTTC. This codes for CASSDGGRSGANVLTF.

The V and J genes are TRBV7-2 and TRBJ2-5; D call uncertain. Germline loops: CDR1 SGHTA, CDR2 FQGNSA. Trimming shortened V by 4 bases and J by 2 bases, and 8 bases separated the two germline ends. The CDR3 contains 13 residues. This chain's CDR3 is CASSYSTQETQYF. The CDR3 region has the DNA TGTGCCAGCAGCTATAGCACTCAAGAGACCCAGTACTTC.

This chain connects TRBV2 to TRBJ1-4; D remains unclear. Trimming removed 5 bases at V and 4 bases at J, with 8 bases between. Germline V lookup: CDR1 SNHLY, CDR2 FYNNEI. The CDR3 consists of 13 residues. Here the CDR3 reads CASSRVLNEKLFF. The DNA of the CDR3 is TGTGCCAGCAGTAGGGTCCTTAATGAAAAACTGTTTTTT. Full variable domain (missing parts from reference TRBV2 and TRBJ1-4): EPEVTQTPSHQVTQMGQEVILRCVPISNHLYFYWYRQILGQKVEFLVSFYNNEISEKSEIFDDQFSVERPDGSNFTLKIRSTKLEDSAMYFCASSRVLNEKLFFGSGTQLSVL.

This clone came up a few times. The chain links TRBV14 to TRBJ2-5; D possibly corresponds to TRBD2 (7 bases). Judging by the DNA end, TRBJ2-7 fits better; the J call may be wrong. CDR3 length: 15 residues. Germline V gene sequence: CDR1 SGHDN, CDR2 FVKESK. The CDR3 DNA reads TGTGCCAGCAGCCAGGATAGAGCGGGACATGGCGAGCAGTACTTC. It translates to CASSQDRAGHGEQYF.

The gene calls are TRBV28 and TRBJ2-7; maybe TRBD1 (6 bases). Germline CDR1 and CDR2: MDHEN and SYDVKM. The V end was cut by 4 bases, the J end by 4 bases, with 11 bases between. This CDR3 comprises 13 residues. CDR3 in amino acids: CASSSRGSYEQYF. CDR3 DNA sequence: TGTGCCAGCAGTTCCAGGGGCTCTTACGAGCAGTACTTC.

V usage is TRBV6-5 and J usage is TRBJ1-1, with a tentative D call TRBD1 (6 bases). CDR3 length: 15 amino acids. V was trimmed by 0 bases and J by 1 base, leaving 9 bases between them. CDR1 is MNHEY, CDR2 SVGAGI, per germline. The CDR3 here is CASSYSRGRNTEAFF. CDR3 bases: TGTGCCAGCAGTTACTCCAGGGGACGGAACACTGAAGCTTTCTTT.

This rearrangement joins TRBV19 to TRBJ1-5; D call uncertain. The CDR3 is made up of 13 amino acids. Germline lookup yields CDR1 LNHDA and CDR2 SQIVND (reference sequence). Deletions cut 7 bases from V and 5 bases from J, with 12 bases between. The CDR3 loop reads CASTSLGDQPQHF. The CDR3 nucleotides read TGTGCCAGTACCTCATTAGGCGATCAGCCCCAGCATTTT.

J is TRBJ2-2 and V is TRBV11-2, with D tentatively TRBD1 (6 bases). Trimming pared 8 bases from V and 8 bases from J, leaving 12 bases between. This CDR3 has 12 residues. Germline lookup yields CDR1 SGHAT and CDR2 FQNNGV. The CDR3 protein is CASRVTGGELFF. The CDR3 nucleotides read TGTGCCAGCCGAGTAACAGGGGGGGAGCTGTTTTTT.

The J gene is TRBJ2-7, the V gene TRBV5-1; D might be TRBD2 (5 bases). This CDR3 is 15 amino acids long. Trimming took off 0 bases at V and 6 bases at J, with 16 bases between the two ends. The germline V gene has CDR1 SGHRS and CDR2 YFSETQ. The CDR3 region is CASSLAAGAGFEQYF. The CDR3 DNA sequence: TGCGCCAGCAGCTTGGCGGCAGGCGCGGGTTTCGAGCAGTACTTC.

The chain couples TRBV4-2 to TRBJ1-4; 8 bases fit TRBD1. J gave up 8 bases and V 0 bases, and 5 bases lay outside the gene matches. This CDR3 comprises 15 residues. The germline CDR1 and CDR2 sequences are LGHNA and YNFKEQ. In DNA, the CDR3 is TGTGCCAGCAGCCAAGAGACAGGGGTTGGGGAAAAACTGTTTTTT. It encodes CASSQETGVGEKLFF.

The chain uses TRBV5-4 and TRBJ2-7; 7 bases fit TRBD1. From germline, CDR1 is SGHNT and CDR2 YYREEE (reference sequence). The V segment lost 4 bases and the J segment 0 bases; nucleotides outside the gene matches: 1. The length of the CDR3 is 13 residues. The CDR3 loop is CASSRQGSYEQYF. As DNA, the CDR3 is TGTGCCAGCAGCCGACAGGGCTCCTACGAGCAGTACTTC.